This T cell receptor beta chain was observed in a study of shared clonotypes between healthy human individuals. Study-level points and caveats: Memory subsets generally showed lower estimated richness than naive subsets.

The assay was immunoSEQ multiplex PCR, and TCRdb's table has in-frame clones only and misses some. This table holds approximately 350,000 clones, roughly 70% found once. Trimming cost V 8 bases and J 1 base, with 5 bases left between them. This CDR3 is 11 amino acids long. From germline, CDR1 is KGHSH and CDR2 LQKENI. With respect to this clone: Its antigen remains unidentified.

A CD45RA-negative memory subset and a CD45RA+ naive subset were separated from the CD4+ cells. The TCR was taken from a man aged 30 to 45 in good health. Sequenced input: memory CD4+ T cells sorted from blood. Subset: CD45RA-negative fraction. The chain links TRBV18 to TRBJ2-5; D is ambiguous. The CDR3 sequence: CASGPQETQYF. The CDR3 nucleotides read TGTGCCAGCGGACCCCAAGAGACCCAGTACTTC.